This T cell receptor (beta chain) was sequenced in a study of blood T cell repertoires in COVID-19 (dated by TCRdb to 2018 to 2020). The study in broad terms: Samples from collaborators originated in the United States, Italy and Spain and spanned both the acute and convalescent phases of COVID-19. The repertoires were released in a freely available public database meant as a resource for research on the immune response to SARS-CoV-2. The prospective study material was composed of cDNA or gDNA derived from T cells, B-cell-depleted T cells, or PBMCs. Samples came from the ongoing ImmuneRACE study (first 160 participants) plus 1,254 subjects from 6 global collaborators. Deeply sampled blood TCRbeta repertoires from subjects exposed to, actively infected with, or recovered from COVID-19 were included in the dataset. Where HLA class I and class II types were available, the types were taken from metadata supplied by the sample provider, not from assay-based typing. A de-identified subject ID, COVID-19 status, age in years and sex were almost always included in the sample metadata. What the work shows at the level of the full study, not this receptor alone: How much clinical and demographic metadata was included differed by source and by participant, and the metadata was provided uncurated.

TCRbeta CDR3 regions were amplified from genomic DNA by means of the immunoSEQ Assay, a bias-controlled multiplex PCR. The source study handled its data this way. The number of nucleated cells in each sample was estimated by amplification of reference gene primers within the assay. To quantify the absolute abundance of each unique TCRbeta CDR3 rearrangement, sequence reads were collapsed and filtered. For each sample, productive Simpson clonality was calculated as the square root of Simpson's diversity index over productive rearrangements. What TCRdb holds here is the immuneACCESS table cut down to in-frame rearrangements. Part of the clones is not present; checked against another copy, under half of the missing clones reflect an unresolved V gene, and the others are unexplained. V and J calls and clone size are those listed in that table; D and trimming were worked out from the DNA. A total of roughly 130,000 clones appear in this sample, approximately 80% of them only once. The ten most abundant clones make up under 2.5% of the sample.

This clone has only a few counts. Its antigen remains undetermined. Base qualities were left out, and no much larger clone turns up one base away. Each collaborating institution followed its own protocols to collect whole blood in K2EDTA tubes. For TCRbeta analysis, collaborators shipped samples as frozen whole blood, isolated PBMCs, or DNA extracted from either of those sample types. The V end loses 1 base and the J end loses 0 bases, and a stretch of 13 bases separates them. CDR1 and CDR2, looked up from the germline V gene, are MDHEN and SYDVKM. From the cysteine through the phenylalanine, the CDR3 covers 17 amino acids. The sequence is cut down to CDR3 DNA, 51 bases in frame from base 1.

The sequencing input was peripheral blood. The sequence links TRBV28 to TRBJ1-5; a tentative D call is TRBD1 (5 bases match). This clonotype was sampled from a man between 65 and 80 years old with acute or convalescent COVID-19. The DNA sequence is given as TGTGCCAGCAGTTTATCACGGGGGTTTGATAGCAATCAGCCCCAGCATTTT. It translates as CASSLSRGFDSNQPQHF. The full variable domain, with segments outside the CDR3 supplied by the reference TRBV28 and TRBJ1-5 proteins, appears as DVKVTQSSRYLVKRTGEKVFLECVQDMDHENMFWYRQDPGLGLRLIYFSYDVKMKEKGDIPEGYSVSREKKERFSLILESASTNQTSMYLCASSLSRGFDSNQPQHFGDGTRLSIL.